This TCR beta chain stems from a study of cytomegalovirus exposure and HLA in healthy donors. Study conclusions and caveats: The study designated over 150 TCR beta chains cytomegalovirus-associated. Several of the most significant clusters were apparently associated with common viral pathogens in a later analysis. HLA-A and HLA-B allele assignments for most subjects were reportedly predicted accurately using TCR beta sequences.

Germline V gene data show CDR1 as MNHEY and CDR2 as SVGAGI. This CDR3 has 14 amino acids. Trimming removed 5 bases at V and 5 bases at J, with 15 bases between. This clone appeared once. Its specificity is not known. The PCR had 60 Vbeta and 13 Jbeta primers. Assay: immunoSEQ multiplex PCR; the TCRdb copy retains only in-frame clones and omits some. The top ten hold 1.5% to 2% of the sample, which has about 150,000 clones, about 82% seen once. Sequenced input: PBMCs. This sequence joins TRBV6-5 and TRBJ1-2; no reliable D call. This clonotype was sampled from a female donor in good health and CMV-seropositive. The DNA for the CDR3 is TGTGCCAGCAGTGAAACCGGGAACCTATATGGCTACACCTTC. Translating it yields CASSETGNLYGYTF.